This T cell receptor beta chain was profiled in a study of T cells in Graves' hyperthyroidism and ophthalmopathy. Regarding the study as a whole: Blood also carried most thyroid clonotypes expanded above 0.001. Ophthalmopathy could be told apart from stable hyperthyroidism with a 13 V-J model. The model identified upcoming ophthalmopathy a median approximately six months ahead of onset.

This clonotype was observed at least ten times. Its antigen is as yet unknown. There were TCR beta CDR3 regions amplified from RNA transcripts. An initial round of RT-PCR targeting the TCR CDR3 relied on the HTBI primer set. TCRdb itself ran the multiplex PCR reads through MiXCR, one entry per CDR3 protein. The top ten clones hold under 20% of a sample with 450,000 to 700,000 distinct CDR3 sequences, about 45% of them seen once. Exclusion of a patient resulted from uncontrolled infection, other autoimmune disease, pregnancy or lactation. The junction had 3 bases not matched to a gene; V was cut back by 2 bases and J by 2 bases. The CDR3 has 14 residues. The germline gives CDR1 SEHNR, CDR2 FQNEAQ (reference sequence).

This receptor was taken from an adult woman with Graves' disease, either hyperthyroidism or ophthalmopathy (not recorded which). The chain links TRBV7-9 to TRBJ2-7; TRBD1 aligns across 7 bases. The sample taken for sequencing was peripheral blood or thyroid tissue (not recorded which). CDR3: CASSLPGQPYEQYF. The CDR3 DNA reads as TGTGCCAGCAGCTTACCGGGACAGCCCTACGAGCAGTACTTC. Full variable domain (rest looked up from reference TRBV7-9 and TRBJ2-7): DTGVSQNPRHKITKRGQNVTFRCDPISEHNRLYWYRQTLGQGPEFLTYFQNEAQLEKSRLLSDRFSAERPKGSFSTLEIQRTEQGDSAMYLCASSLPGQPYEQYFGPGTRLTVT.